The clone carrying this T cell receptor beta chain was detected only once. Antigen unknown. The CDR3 covers 13 residues. The germline gives CDR1 DFQATT, CDR2 SNEGSKA (reference sequence). Trimming took 8 bases from V and 6 from J; bases not matched to a gene: 9. The data belong to a study of T cells in Graves' hyperthyroidism and ophthalmopathy. Overall study: It was at initial diagnosis, before any treatment, that peripheral blood was collected. Findings and limits, study-wide: Blood shared most expanded thyroid clonotypes above 0.001. Ophthalmopathy, as predicted by the model, came a median about seven months after the prediction.

Using RNA transcripts as the source, TCR beta CDR3 regions were amplified. With the HTBI primer set, the TCR CDR3 went through a first round of RT-PCR. TCRdb fed the multiplex PCR reads into MiXCR, producing one record per CDR3 protein. The sample records around 350,000 distinct CDR3 sequences, around 13% being singletons. Fresh peripheral blood, 9.5 to 10 ml of it, supplied the PBMCs. The origin of this receptor is a woman aged 25 to 39 with Graves' ophthalmopathy. This sequence joins TRBV20-1 and TRBJ2-3; TRBD2 matches 9 bases. The specimen was blood. CDR3 amino acids: CSLRGLALDTQYF. CDR3 DNA sequence: TGCAGTCTCCGGGGACTAGCCCTGGATACGCAGTATTTT.